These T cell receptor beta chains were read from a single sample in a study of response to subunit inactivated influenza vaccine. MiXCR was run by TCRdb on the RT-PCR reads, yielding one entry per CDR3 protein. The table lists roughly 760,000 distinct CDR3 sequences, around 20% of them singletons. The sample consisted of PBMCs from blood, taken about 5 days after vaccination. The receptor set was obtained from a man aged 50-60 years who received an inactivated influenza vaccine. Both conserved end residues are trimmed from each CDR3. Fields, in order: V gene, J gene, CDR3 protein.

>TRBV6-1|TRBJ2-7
ASRERAGQWGTYEQY
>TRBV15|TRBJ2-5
ATSRDVIVGTQETQY
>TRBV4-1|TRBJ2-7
ASSQARDASSQQY
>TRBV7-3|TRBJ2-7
ASSLEVGLQY
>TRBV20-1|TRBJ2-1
SASPPSSYNEQF
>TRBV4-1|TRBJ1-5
ASSQEGGSNQPQH
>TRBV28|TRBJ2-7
ASSFPDRGLYEQY
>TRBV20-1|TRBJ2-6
SASSRQGAAGANVLT
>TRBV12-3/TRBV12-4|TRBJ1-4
ASRRQGWDEKLF
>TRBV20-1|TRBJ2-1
SAPDRFYNEQF
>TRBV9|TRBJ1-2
ASSVAGRNYGYT
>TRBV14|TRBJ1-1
ASSQLLQVHPEAF
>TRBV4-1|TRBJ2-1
ASSQDPDSSYNEQF
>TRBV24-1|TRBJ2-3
ATKGQITDTQY
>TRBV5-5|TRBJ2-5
ASSSGLAGWRETQY
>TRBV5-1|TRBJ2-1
ASSLAGLRGLATYNEQF
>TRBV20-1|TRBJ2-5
SASGAGGQETQY
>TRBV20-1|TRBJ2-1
SARDPGREGLNEQF
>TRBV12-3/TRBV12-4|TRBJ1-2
ASSFAVNYGYT
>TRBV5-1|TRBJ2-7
ASSLDTGISYEQY
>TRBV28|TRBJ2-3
ASSLSSGVGGTDTQY
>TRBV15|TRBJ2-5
ATSIRDIPETQY
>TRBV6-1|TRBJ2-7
ASSEGPNSYEQY
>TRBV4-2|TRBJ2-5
ASSQVWASQETQY
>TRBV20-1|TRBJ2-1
SALSRWVIAGGNYNEQF
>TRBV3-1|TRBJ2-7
ASSHGRAEQY
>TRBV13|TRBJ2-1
ASSLGQVSGRDEQF
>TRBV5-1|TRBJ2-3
ASSLDRGREDTQY
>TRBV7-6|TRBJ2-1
ASSLDSGTGGKELF
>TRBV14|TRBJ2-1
ASSPPGTGNLQF
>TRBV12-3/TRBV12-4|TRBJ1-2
ASSLGATYGYT
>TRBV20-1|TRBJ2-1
SASGTSGRAAEF
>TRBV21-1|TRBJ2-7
ASSETSQGKKLD
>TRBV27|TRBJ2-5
ASSLSGTSLQETQY
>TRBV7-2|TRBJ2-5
ASSWLGGTQY
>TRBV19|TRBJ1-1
ASTLDGQNTEAF
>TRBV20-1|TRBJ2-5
SAVLSGGPRQTQY
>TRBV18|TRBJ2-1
ASSPPWTGDHNEQF
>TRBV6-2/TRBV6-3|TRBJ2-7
ASRRATGSYEQY
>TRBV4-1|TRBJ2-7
ASSPAGIAGGYEQY
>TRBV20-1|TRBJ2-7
SAGETGERYEQY
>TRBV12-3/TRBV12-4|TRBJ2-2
ASSFPPGTGELF
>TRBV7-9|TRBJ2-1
ASIRDSSYNEQF
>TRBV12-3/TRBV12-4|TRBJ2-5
ASSPTGRGETQY
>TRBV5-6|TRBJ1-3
ASSGGRSSGNTIY